This T cell receptor beta chain was captured by sequencing in a study of blood T cells in healthy people across ages. The use of a sample-barcoded 5' primer and a J-beta primer mix characterized a second PCR of about 6 to 11 cycles. TCRdb re-called the 5' RACE reads through MiXCR, storing one row per CDR3 protein. Of some 1.7 million distinct CDR3 sequences listed, 28% are singletons. The CDR3 is made up of 12 amino acids. Germline CDR1 DFQATT, CDR2 SNEGSKA (reference sequence). The V and J genes are TRBV20-1 and TRBJ2-5; D gene ambiguous. The DNA matches TRBJ2-7 better at its end, which makes the J call doubtful. Sequencing used blood. This receptor was obtained from a woman under 40 in good health. The CDR3 loop reads CSAKPQVYEQYF. The CDR3 bases are TGCAGTGCTAAACCCCAGGTTTACGAGCAGTACTTC.